The rows below give T cell receptor beta chains drawn from one sample of a study of cytomegalovirus exposure and HLA in healthy donors. TCRdb's copy holds only in-frame clones and misses some; the assay was immunoSEQ multiplex PCR. The sample consists of approximately 140,000 clones, around 77% of them appearing once. The sequencing sample was made of PBMCs. These receptors were obtained from a woman aged 45-65 years in good health and CMV-seronegative. Both conserved end residues are part of each CDR3.

TRBV5-6	TRBJ1-5	14	CASSFGQGISPQHF
TRBV6-6	TRBJ1-1	14	CASSYAGENTEAFF
TRBV28	TRBJ2-2	15	CASGLAGVRAGELFF
TRBV30	TRBJ1-2	13	CAWSSGTNYGYTF
TRBV29-1	TRBJ2-5	10	CSYAEETQYF
TRBV6-5	TRBJ2-5	15	CASTHSTAYQETQYF
TRBV29-1	TRBJ1-2	13	CSVEDKNFYGYTF
TRBV9	TRBJ2-1	15	CASSPLAGDYNEQFF
TRBV2	TRBJ2-7	16	CASKVQGIDVRYEQYF
TRBV19	TRBJ2-1	15	CASTLEATSYNEQFF
TRBV7-6	TRBJ2-7	14	CASSLIAGGYEQYF
TRBV5-6	TRBJ1-2	15	CASSLILGSGYGYTF
TRBV30	TRBJ1-1	13	CAWSYREQTEAFF
TRBV6-1	TRBJ2-1	12	CASGGADNEQFF
TRBV5-1	TRBJ1-1	14	CASLEGTGNTEAFF
TRBV11-2	TRBJ2-5	19	CASSLDWGTSGTPGETQYF
TRBV2	TRBJ2-1	16	CASSVDGGAGAGEQFF
TRBV27	TRBJ2-2	13	CASSFTSAGELFF
TRBV27	TRBJ1-1	14	CASLPRTGSTEAFF
TRBV4-3	TRBJ1-5	15	CASSQELAYNQPQHF
TRBV28	TRBJ1-1	12	CASTSGNTEAFF
TRBV5-6	TRBJ1-1	11	CASSLAFEAFF
TRBV7-8	TRBJ2-7	15	CASSLATGLSYEQYF
TRBV14	TRBJ2-1	15	CASSQEGDSGTEQFF
TRBV2	TRBJ2-1	14	CASRDYGGYNEQFF
TRBV10-2	TRBJ1-1	12	CASSESRTEAFF
TRBV6-6	TRBJ1-2	15	CASSYMRTTQDGYTF
TRBV4-1	TRBJ2-2	14	CASSQVGVFRELFF
TRBV10-3	TRBJ2-7	14	CAISSVLELYEQYF
TRBV10-3	TRBJ2-3	16	CAISGKAGTSTDTQYF
TRBV9	TRBJ1-2	13	CASSGFRGQGYTF
TRBV6-5	TRBJ1-1	14	CASSFGRMNTEAFF
TRBV5-1	TRBJ2-1	16	CASSLGSGGAYNEQFF
TRBV5-4	TRBJ1-2	16	CASSGDTGRANYGYTF
TRBV19	TRBJ1-3	14	CASRTGRTGNTIYF
TRBV27	TRBJ1-5	19	CASSSLGTGLASLGQPQHF
TRBV7-9	TRBJ1-1	13	CASSRTTGGETFF
TRBV1	TRBJ1-5	15	CTSSQDAPLGEPQHF
TRBV5-1	TRBJ2-7	15	CASSLKGQDRYEQYF
TRBV13	TRBJ1-1	12	CASSRTENEAFF
TRBV5-6	TRBJ2-3	14	CAAQESPSTDTQYF
TRBV19	TRBJ1-5	17	CASSGPVDRDGNQPQHF
TRBV18	TRBJ2-1	13	CASSPPARLKQFF
TRBV18	TRBJ1-5	16	CASSPSTGNSNQPQHF
TRBV9	TRBJ1-2	16	CASSATGGRANYGYTF
TRBV9	TRBJ2-1	15	CASSARDNSYNEQFF
TRBV28	TRBJ1-1	16	CASSLWGQGGQAEAFF
TRBV29-1	TRBJ2-4	13	CSVGTGARNIQYF
TRBV9	TRBJ2-2	15	CASSVVQGGSGELFF
TRBV27	TRBJ2-2	14	CASSSFRGTGELFF
TRBV4-1	TRBJ2-5	13	CASKGVNQETQYF
TRBV5-1	TRBJ1-5	18	CASSLVPGTEYSNQPQHF
TRBV6-5	TRBJ1-6	15	CASSYGGTLDSPLHF
TRBV7-2	TRBJ2-1	15	CASSPPSGSYNEQFF
TRBV27	TRBJ2-1	13	CASSLSSYNEQFF
TRBV19	TRBJ1-1	16	CASSIPRQGMNTEAFF